The T cell receptor beta chain described here comes from a study of shared clonotypes between healthy human individuals. Study-wide findings and caveats: Despite large depth, sorted-subset datasets appeared incompletely sequenced. Naive subsets tended to show greater estimated richness than memory subsets.

Donors had no recently reported acute infections or vaccinations and were HIV-negative. Authors' analysis steps: Filtering differed, since immunoSEQ gave only junction sequences and no quality scores. Clones were read by immunoSEQ multiplex PCR, and TCRdb kept only the in-frame ones, dropping some. From that table come the V and J calls and clone size; the DNA was used to work out D and trimming. The table records 500,000 to 550,000 clones, roughly 95% of them present only once. CDR3 length: 14 residues. Germline CDR1 reads MNHNY; CDR2 reads SVGAGI (reference sequence). With V trimmed by 11 bases and J by 0 bases, 9 bases remained unmatched. This clone was seen just once. Its target is not known.

The chain uses TRBV6-6 and TRBJ2-7, with TRBD2 matching 8 bases. The clonotype comes from a woman aged 30 to 39 in good health. The specimen was naive CD4+ T cells sorted from blood. Subset noted: CD45RA+ positively selected. CDR3 DNA: TGTGCCTCCCGTAAGGGGACTAGCTCCTACGAGCAGTACTTC. Translating it yields CASRKGTSSYEQYF.